This entry features one TCR beta chain sequence. Assay used: immunoSEQ multiplex PCR; TCRdb lists only in-frame clones, some missing. The sample lists some 240,000 clones, around four fifths occurring once. This entry is derived from a study of cytomegalovirus exposure and HLA in healthy donors. This CDR3 has 16 amino acids. V gave up 5 bases and J gave up 0 bases, with 16 bases separating them. Germline assignment: CDR1 KGHSH and CDR2 LQKENI. The V gene is TRBV18, the J gene TRBJ1-2, with a possible D match to TRBD1 (6 bases). Sequenced: PBMCs. This receptor was identified in a woman aged 18-29 years in good health and CMV-seronegative. The CDR3: CASSSLQGETNYGYTF. The CDR3 DNA sequence: TGTGCCAGCTCATCTCTACAGGGAGAGACTAACTATGGCTACACCTTC. Using reference TRBV18 and TRBJ1-2 for the parts outside the CDR3, the full variable domain is NAGVMQNPRHLVRRRGQEARLRCSPMKGHSHVYWYRQLPEEGLKFMVYLQKENIIDESGMPKERFSAEFPKEGPSILRIQQVVRGDSAAYFCASSSLQGETNYGYTFGSGTRLTVV.